Presented here are 24 T cell receptor beta chains from one specimen sequenced in a study of blood T cell repertoires in COVID-19. Measured with immunoSEQ multiplex PCR; TCRdb has only the in-frame clones, and not every one. The sample holds around 250,000 clones, about nine tenths seen once. Specimen: peripheral blood. The receptors originated from a woman aged 25 to 39 with active or convalescent COVID-19.

The gene calls are TRBV6-1 and TRBJ1-3, with D perhaps TRBD1 (6 bases). This CDR3 comprises 16 residues. Germline V gene sequence: CDR1 MNHNS, CDR2 SASEGT. Trimming took off 4 bases at V and 4 bases at J, with 17 bases between the two ends. The CDR3, as DNA: TGTGCCAGCAGTGTAGGACAGAGGTTGATCGGAAACACCATATATTTT. Its translation is CASSVGQRLIGNTIYF.

In its sample, this clone was seen once. In DNA form, the CDR3 reads TGTGCCAGTAGTAACCCGGGACTAGCGAGCAATGAGCAGTTCTTC. Its translation is CASSNPGLASNEQFF. The V gene is TRBV19, the J gene TRBJ2-1; 10 nucleotides agree with TRBD2. CDR1 is LNHDA, CDR2 SQIVND, per germline (reference sequence). Losses at the gene ends were 4 bases for V and 6 bases for J; bases not matched to a gene: 6. There are 15 residues in the CDR3.

V and J are TRBV18 and TRBJ2-4, with D possibly matching TRBD2 (6 bases). V shed 2 bases and J shed 3 bases, with 14 bases lying between them. Germline CDR1 KGHSH, CDR2 LQKENI. The CDR3 consists of 16 residues. The CDR3 here is CASSPDTGEDKNIQYF. CDR3 sequence (DNA): TGTGCCAGCTCACCAGATACGGGGGAGGACAAAAACATTCAGTACTTC.

The chain couples TRBV6-5 to TRBJ1-4; D remains ambiguous. The CDR3 is made up of 13 amino acids. The germline V and J ends were trimmed by 8 bases and 8 bases, with 15 bases remaining between them. The germline V gene has CDR1 MNHEY and CDR2 SVGAGI. CDR3 sequence reads: CASLSEGKEKLFF. The CDR3 region has the DNA TGTGCCAGCCTATCGGAGGGAAAGGAAAAACTGTTTTTT.

The chain recombines TRBV3-1 (or the pseudogene TRBV3-2) with TRBJ1-6; the match to TRBD1 covers 8 bases. The germline gives CDR1 LGHDT, CDR2 YNNKEL (reference sequence). V lost 1 base and J lost 7; bases outside the gene matches: 3. The CDR3 consists of 15 residues. CDR3 nucleotides: TGTGCCAGCAGCCAAGGAGGACAGGGAAATTCACCCCTCCACTTT. This sequence encodes CASSQGGQGNSPLHF.

The rearrangement links TRBV6-6 to TRBJ2-7; possibly TRBD2 for D (6 bases). The V and J ends lost 2 bases and 6 bases respectively, with 14 bases between them. The CDR3 has 14 amino acids. From germline, CDR1 is MNHNY and CDR2 SVGAGI (reference sequence). DNA for the CDR3: TGTGCCAGCAGTTACCGAGGAGAGGGAGGCGAGCAGTACTTC. Protein product: CASSYRGEGGEQYF.

The gene calls are TRBV7-3 and TRBJ2-1; a weak D match, TRBD1 (5 bases). CDR3 length: 15 amino acids. V shed 1 base and J shed 7 bases, with 14 bases lying between them. Germline CDR1 reads SGHTA; CDR2 reads FQGTGA. The CDR3 spells CASSLIRGNLNEQFF. CDR3 nucleotides: TGTGCCAGCAGCTTAATTAGGGGCAATTTGAATGAGCAGTTCTTC.

V is TRBV6-2 or TRBV6-3 and J is TRBJ1-2; D may be TRBD1 (6 bases). This CDR3 is 17 amino acids long. Looked up from germline, CDR1 is MNHEY and CDR2 is SVGEGT. V lost 4 bases, J lost 4 bases, and 22 bases lay in between. This chain's CDR3 is CASSSYEAGHIIYGYTF. The CDR3 nucleotides are TGTGCCAGCAGTTCCTACGAAGCGGGACATATAATCTATGGCTACACCTTC.

The chain carries TRBV18 and TRBJ2-5, with 9 bases fitting TRBD1. After removal of 4 bases from V and 1 base from J, the junction contained 7 bases not matched to a gene. The germline V gene encodes CDR1 KGHSH and CDR2 LQKENI. CDR3 length: 16 amino acids. Here the CDR3 DNA reads TGTGCCAGCTCACGGTACTCACAGGGGGCCCAAGAGACCCAGTACTTC. As protein: CASSRYSQGAQETQYF.

The chain couples TRBV29-1 to TRBJ1-2, with 8 bases matching TRBD1. Germline V CDR1 and CDR2: SQVTM, ANQGSEA. J lost 8 bases, V lost 2 bases, and 7 bases had no gene match. The CDR3 is made up of 13 amino acids. CDR3 coding DNA: TGCAGCGTTGAAAACCGGACAGGGCGAGGCTACACCTTC. This codes for CSVENRTGRGYTF.

This chain links TRBV5-1 with TRBJ2-2; tentative D call: TRBD1 (6 bases). From germline, CDR1 is SGHRS and CDR2 YFSETQ. CDR3 size: 18 residues. Trimming pared 2 bases from V and 4 bases from J, leaving 21 bases between. The CDR3 region has the DNA TGCGCCAGCAGCTTCCTCGACAGGAGATTCTCTCTCACCGGGGAGCTGTTTTTT. It is translated as CASSFLDRRFSLTGELFF.

This clone was counted once. The chain joins TRBV18 to TRBJ1-3; D remains unclear. The V and J ends lost 4 bases and 0 bases respectively, with 7 bases between them. Looked up from germline, CDR1 is KGHSH and CDR2 is LQKENI. The CDR3 totals 14 residues. For the CDR3, the DNA is TGTGCCAGCTCACGAGAGAACTCTGGAAACACCATATATTTT. This sequence encodes CASSRENSGNTIYF.

The V gene is TRBV30, the J gene TRBJ1-1; D is uncertain. The CDR3 covers 15 residues. Trimming shortened V by 0 bases and J by 1 base, and 12 bases separated the two germline ends. Germline CDR1 reads GTSNPN; CDR2 reads SVGIG (reference sequence). CDR3 region: CAWSVRGPANTEAFF. The CDR3 DNA is TGTGCCTGGAGTGTACGAGGGCCCGCGAACACTGAAGCTTTCTTT.

This clone has more than one count but fewer than ten. The chain recombines TRBV7-9 with TRBJ1-2; D is possibly TRBD1 (6 bases). The germline gives CDR1 SEHNR, CDR2 FQNEAQ (reference sequence). With 2 bases removed from V and 3 bases from J, the gap between germline ends came to 16 bases. CDR3 length: 16 residues. The CDR3 DNA follows: TGTGCCAGCAGCTTAAATCGGGACACGGGATACTATGGCTACACCTTC. It is translated as CASSLNRDTGYYGYTF.

V usage is TRBV12-3 or TRBV12-4 and J usage is TRBJ2-7, with 8 bases identical to TRBD1. The CDR3 consists of 13 residues. V was pared by 5 bases and J by 3 bases, with 3 bases of the junction left unmatched. In DNA form, the CDR3 reads TGTGCCAGCAGTCCGGGACAGGACTACGAGCAGTACTTC. Its protein is CASSPGQDYEQYF.

A single count supports this clone. The gene calls are TRBV7-9 and TRBJ1-4; 11 nucleotides line up with TRBD1. Germline V CDR1 and CDR2: SEHNR, FQNEAQ (reference sequence). The length of the CDR3 is 16 residues. V shed 7 bases and J 4 bases; nucleotides not matched to a gene: 8. CDR3 in amino acids: CASKLGGQGVNEKLFF. DNA of the CDR3: TGTGCCAGCAAATTAGGGGGACAGGGGGTTAATGAAAAACTGTTTTTT.

The rearrangement joins TRBV28 to TRBJ1-4; 9 bases agree with TRBD1. V lost 6 bases, J lost 5 bases, and 7 bases stayed unmatched. Germline loops: CDR1 MDHEN, CDR2 SYDVKM. The CDR3 length is 15 residues. This chain's CDR3 is CASRLAGTGNEKLFF. DNA for the CDR3: TGTGCCAGCAGGCTGGCCGGGACAGGGAATGAAAAACTGTTTTTT.

This clone was recorded many times. This chain connects TRBV5-1 to TRBJ1-2; D call uncertain. Trimming pared 0 bases from V and 8 bases from J, leaving 11 bases between. The CDR3 sequence is 13 residues long. Germline V gene data show CDR1 as SGHRS and CDR2 as YFSETQ. This chain's CDR3 is CASSLEEGGGYTF. The DNA of the CDR3 is TGCGCCAGCAGCTTGGAGGAGGGCGGCGGCTACACCTTC.

V gene TRBV10-3 combines with J gene TRBJ2-7; no firm D call. In germline, CDR1 is ENHRY, CDR2 SYGVKD. Trimming shortened V by 6 bases and J by 0 bases, and 12 bases separated the two germline ends. This CDR3 has 14 amino acids. The CDR3, as DNA: TGTGCCATCAGCTATACGCCACGCTCCTACGAGCAGTACTTC. Amino acid sequence: CAISYTPRSYEQYF.

This chain links TRBV21-1 with TRBJ1-2; the table's D call, TRBD1, has no DNA check behind it. TRBV21-1 is a pseudogene segment. This CDR3 is built from 15 residues. This CDR3 is CASSKASDSDYGYTF. CDR3 coding DNA: TGTGCCAGCAGCAAAGCTTCCGACAGCGACTATGGCTACACCTTC.

The chain employs TRBV6-2 or TRBV6-3 and TRBJ2-7; D gene uncertain. The CDR3 contains 12 residues. Per germline, CDR1 MNHEY and CDR2 SVGEGT. The V gene lost 2 bases and the J gene lost 3 bases, with 5 bases spanning the gap. The CDR3 DNA is TGTGCCAGCAGTTACCCAAACTACGAGCAGTACTTC. This codes for CASSYPNYEQYF.

The DNA for the CDR3 is TGCGCCAGCAGCTTGCAGCGGGGGGGCTCCAATGAGCAGTTCTTC. Translating it yields CASSLQRGGSNEQFF. This chain links TRBV5-1 with TRBJ2-1; the match to TRBD2 covers 10 bases. The CDR3 contains 15 residues. Germline V gene sequence: CDR1 SGHRS, CDR2 YFSETQ. V was clipped by 1 base and J by 6 bases; unmatched bases: 4.

The chain links TRBV2 to TRBJ2-5, with TRBD1 identical over 7 bases. The CDR3 runs to 16 residues. J lost 0 bases, V lost 0 bases, and 4 bases had no gene match. Germline V gene data show CDR1 as SNHLY and CDR2 as FYNNEI. CDR3 coding DNA: TGTGCCAGCAGTGAAGCAGGGACAGCGTACCAAGAGACCCAGTACTTC. Amino acids: CASSEAGTAYQETQYF.

The chain links TRBV4-1 to TRBJ2-7, with a possible D match to TRBD1 (6 bases). In germline, CDR1 is MGHRA, CDR2 YSYEKL. Deletions cut 2 bases from V and 3 bases from J, with 11 bases between. The CDR3 length is 14 residues. The CDR3 region is CASSQPGQNYEQYF. The CDR3 DNA reads as TGCGCCAGCAGCCAACCGGGACAAAACTACGAGCAGTACTTC.